The 21 T cell receptor beta chains below all came from one sample that was sequenced in a study of T cell changes during pregnancy in multiple sclerosis. The repertoire was sequenced with immunoSEQ multiplex PCR; TCRdb's copy has only in-frame clones and lacks some. The sample consists of some 30,000 clones, 85% to 90% of them appearing once. The specimen comprised CD8+ T cells from peripheral blood mononuclear cells, sampled before pregnancy. The source is a female donor with multiple sclerosis, enrolled in a pregnancy study.

The CDR3, as DNA: TGTGCCAGCACCCGGGGTGGAACTAATGAAAAACTGTTTTTT. Amino acid sequence: CASTRGGTNEKLFF. This chain links TRBV6-1 with TRBJ1-4; D gene ambiguous. The germline V gene has CDR1 MNHNS and CDR2 SASEGT. The CDR3 consists of 14 residues. Trimming took off 7 bases at V and 1 base at J, with 10 bases between the two ends.

This clone was seen just once. The CDR3: CASSQDGGGNNSPLHF. The CDR3 bases are TGCGCCAGCAGCCAAGATGGGGGGGGTAATAATTCACCCCTCCACTTT. This chain connects TRBV4-3 to TRBJ1-6; D is perhaps TRBD1 (5 bases). Germline V gene lookup returns CDR1 LGHNA and CDR2 YSLEER. CDR3 length: 16 amino acids. V dropped 0 bases and J dropped 5 bases, with 11 bases sitting between them.

In this sample, this clone is medium-sized. The chain carries TRBV4-2 and TRBJ2-1, with TRBD2 matching 7 bases. Germline V gene sequence: CDR1 LGHNA, CDR2 YNFKEQ. The ends lost 0 bases at V and 8 bases at J; junction bases unmatched: 10. This CDR3 contains 16 residues. For the CDR3, the DNA is TGTGCCAGCAGCCAAGATCTGGGGGGGGGATCGGATGAGCAGTTCTTC. Residues: CASSQDLGGGSDEQFF.

V and J are TRBV9 and TRBJ2-7, with 7 bases that match TRBD2. With 0 bases clipped from V and 1 base from J, the junction kept 7 bases outside the gene matches. The CDR3 extends over 16 amino acids. Looked up from germline, CDR1 is SGDLS and CDR2 is YYNGEE. CDR3 in DNA: TGTGCCAGCAGCGTAGCTGGTGGGGGGGGGTCCTACGAGCAGTACTTC. Its translation is CASSVAGGGGSYEQYF.

The chain links TRBV6-1 to TRBJ2-2; 7 bases agree with TRBD1. The junction had 9 bases not matched to a gene; V was cut back by 10 bases and J by 4 bases. The germline CDR1 and CDR2 sequences are MNHNS and SASEGT. This CDR3 is built from 14 residues. The CDR3 protein is CATQQGLGTGELFF. In nucleotides, the CDR3 is TGTGCCACTCAACAGGGGCTCGGCACCGGGGAGCTGTTTTTT.

This rearrangement joins TRBV19 to TRBJ2-6; D uncertain. This CDR3 comprises 17 residues. Germline V gives CDR1 LNHDA, CDR2 SQIVND (reference sequence). Between the trimmed V and J ends, which lost 3 bases and 0 bases, there was a span of 12 bases. The DNA of the CDR3 is TGTGCCAGTAGTATCCCGGGTACCTTCTCTGGGGCCAACGTCCTGACTTTC. Amino acids: CASSIPGTFSGANVLTF.

This clone was observed once. The V and J genes are TRBV5-6 and TRBJ1-2; D may be TRBD1 (5 bases). Germline lookup yields CDR1 SGHDT and CDR2 YYEEEE. V was pared by 1 base and J by 3 bases, with 10 bases between. CDR3 length equals 14 residues. DNA for the CDR3: TGTGCCAGCAGCTTGAAGGGGATGGACTATGGCTACACCTTC. Translating gives CASSLKGMDYGYTF.

CDR3 residues: CASSQVQGIDYGYTF. The CDR3 coding sequence is TGCGCCAGCAGCCAAGTACAGGGGATCGACTATGGCTACACCTTC. This rearrangement joins TRBV4-1 to TRBJ1-2; 7 bases align to TRBD1. This CDR3 is 15 amino acids long. The ends lost 1 base at V and 3 bases at J; junction bases unmatched: 5. The V gene's germline CDR1 is MGHRA and CDR2 YSYEKL.

The CDR3 region is CASSILEGGFSQPQHF. Written as DNA, the CDR3 is TGTGCCAGTAGTATTCTTGAGGGTGGGTTTAGTCAGCCCCAGCATTTT. The gene calls are TRBV19 and TRBJ1-5, with D hard to call. Germline CDR1 is LNHDA and CDR2 is SQIVND (reference sequence). The CDR3 length is 16 residues. V lost 3 bases to trimming and J lost 6 bases, with 18 bases between them.

The V and J genes are TRBV19 and TRBJ1-1, with 7 bases lining up with TRBD1. This CDR3 comprises 19 residues. Germline V CDR1 and CDR2: LNHDA, SQIVND (reference sequence). V lost 3 bases, J lost 0 bases, and 16 bases stayed unmatched. The CDR3: CASSMLIPTGRGMNTEAFF. The CDR3 DNA is TGTGCCAGTAGTATGTTGATACCGACAGGGAGAGGGATGAACACTGAAGCTTTCTTT.

This rearrangement joins TRBV28 to TRBJ1-5; 8 bases align to TRBD1. J lost 2 bases, V lost 5 bases, and 8 bases had no gene match. Germline-derived CDR1 and CDR2 are MDHEN and SYDVKM. This CDR3 is built from 16 residues. The CDR3 region is CASSIPSGGGNQPQHF. The CDR3 region has the DNA TGTGCCAGCAGTATACCTTCAGGGGGCGGCAATCAGCCCCAGCATTTT.

This chain uses TRBV2 with TRBJ1-6; maybe TRBD1 (6 bases). The CDR3 contains 14 residues. V was trimmed by 7 bases and J by 14 bases, leaving 21 bases between them. Per germline, CDR1 SNHLY and CDR2 FYNNEI. CDR3 bases: TGTGCCAGCACCAGAGAGGGACGGACAGCGACCCTCCACTTT. Residues: CASTREGRTATLHF.

CDR3 nucleotides: TGTGCCAGCAGCGCGGGACAGGGTATTAACTACGAGCAGTACTTC. Its protein is CASSAGQGINYEQYF. The rearrangement links TRBV5-5 to TRBJ2-7; 9 nucleotides agree with TRBD1. V gave up 4 bases and J gave up 3 bases; unmatched junction bases: 8. CDR1 and CDR2 from the germline V gene are SGHKS and YYEKEE (reference sequence). This CDR3 region has 15 residues.

CDR3 sequence (DNA): TGTGCCAGCAGCTTAAGTAAGGGACAGGGCCCAGAAAAACTGTTTTTT. The encoded protein is CASSLSKGQGPEKLFF. This chain links TRBV7-9 with TRBJ1-4; 9 bases fit TRBD1. The germline gives CDR1 SEHNR, CDR2 FQNEAQ (reference sequence). V trimming: 2 bases; J trimming: 8 bases; junction bases outside the gene matches: 9. CDR3 length equals 16 residues.

J is TRBJ1-4 and V is TRBV5-4, with D tentatively TRBD1 (6 bases). The germline V gene encodes CDR1 SGHNT and CDR2 YYREEE (reference sequence). V gave up 4 bases and J gave up 5 bases, with 12 bases separating them. This CDR3 has 14 residues. The CDR3 loop reads CASSTRGYNEKLFF. The CDR3 DNA reads TGTGCCAGCAGCACCAGGGGTTACAATGAAAAACTGTTTTTT.

This chain joins TRBV4-1 and TRBJ1-5; 9 bases agree with TRBD1. The length of the CDR3 is 14 residues. V trimming: 4 bases; J trimming: 9 bases; junction bases outside the gene matches: 7. CDR1 is MGHRA and CDR2 is YSYEKL in the germline V gene. As DNA, the CDR3 is TGCGCCAGCAGCCCTGGACAGGGGAAGGGGCCCCAGCATTTT. Translated, it gives CASSPGQGKGPQHF.

V usage is TRBV5-6 and J usage is TRBJ1-1, with a possible D match to TRBD1 (5 bases). CDR1 SGHDT and CDR2 YYEEEE come from the germline V gene. Trimming left V 0 bases short and J 1 base short, with 7 bases between. The CDR3 length is 14 residues. The CDR3 sequence is CASSLDRWNTEAFF. CDR3 nucleotides: TGTGCCAGCAGCTTGGACAGGTGGAACACTGAAGCTTTCTTT. Using reference TRBV5-6 and TRBJ1-1 for the parts outside the CDR3, the full variable domain is DAGVTQSPTHLIKTRGQQVTLRCSPKSGHDTVSWYQQALGQGPQFIFQYYEEEERQRGNFPDRFSGHQFPNYSSELNVNALLLGDSALYLCASSLDRWNTEAFFGQGTRLTVV.

This chain uses TRBV9 with TRBJ2-1, with 7 nucleotides matching TRBD2. Trimming took 0 bases from V and 4 from J; bases not matched to a gene: 4. CDR1 SGDLS and CDR2 YYNGEE come from the germline V gene. CDR3 length equals 15 residues. The CDR3 sequence is CASSVGDGGYNEQFF. The DNA of the CDR3 is TGTGCCAGCAGCGTAGGGGACGGGGGGTACAATGAGCAGTTCTTC.

The chain combines TRBV2 with TRBJ2-1, with TRBD2 identical over 11 bases. The CDR3 is 14 amino acids. Germline trimming cut 6 bases from V and 4 bases from J; bases unmatched to any gene: 2. Germline CDR1 reads SNHLY; CDR2 reads FYNNEI. The CDR3 sequence: CASRIAGGYNEQFF. As DNA, the CDR3 is TGTGCCAGCAGGATAGCGGGGGGGTACAATGAGCAGTTCTTC.

This clone has only one observation. The chain links TRBV10-2 to TRBJ1-5, with 7 bases lining up with TRBD1. The CDR3 runs 15 residues. The V and J ends lost 0 bases and 11 bases, in that order; junction bases with no gene match: 10. The germline V gene encodes CDR1 WSHSY and CDR2 SAAADI. In DNA, the CDR3 is TGCGCCAGCAGTGAGTCCGGGGACAGACCGAGGGCCCAGCATTTT. Residues: CASSESGDRPRAQHF.

The V call is TRBV6-5, the J call TRBJ1-3; D not resolved. The germline V gene encodes CDR1 MNHEY and CDR2 SVGAGI. CDR3 size: 16 residues. Trimming took 2 bases from V and 0 from J, leaving 11 bases between them. The CDR3 sequence: CASSYVQAPSGNTIYF. The CDR3 nucleotides are TGTGCCAGCAGTTACGTCCAGGCTCCCTCTGGAAACACCATATATTTT.